The next 19 T cell receptor beta chains were all read from a single sample in a study of T cells in Graves' hyperthyroidism and ophthalmopathy. Amplification targeted TCR beta CDR3 regions from RNA transcripts. In the first-round RT-PCR of the TCR CDR3, the HTBI primer set was used. One entry per CDR3 protein, called by TCRdb with MiXCR from the multiplex PCR reads. The data hold hundreds of thousands of distinct CDR3 sequences, with approximately 25% observed a single time. The sequencing sample was made of blood. The receptors derive from a woman aged 25-40 years with Graves' ophthalmopathy.

This clonotype has just a few counts. This CDR3 is CAWSWQGTYGYTF. For the CDR3, the DNA is TGTGCCTGGAGTTGGCAGGGGACCTATGGCTACACCTTC. The rearrangement joins TRBV30 to TRBJ1-2, with a possible D match to TRBD1 (6 bases). The CDR3 loop spans 13 amino acids. CDR1 GTSNPN and CDR2 SVGIG come from the germline V gene (reference sequence). The germline V and J ends were trimmed by 2 bases and 4 bases, with 11 bases remaining between them.

On this clonotype: This may be a read error, as it is one base from a much larger clone. The conserved closing phenylalanine or tryptophan is absent in this CDR3, likely reflecting a read error. This rearrangement joins TRBV2 to TRBJ2-7, with 9 bases that match TRBD1. V lost 7 bases to trimming and J lost 2 bases; unmatched junction nucleotides: 3. The CDR3 is 13 residues long. Germline loops: CDR1 SNHLY, CDR2 FYNNEI. The CDR3 sequence is CASNRDRAYEQYS. CDR3 DNA sequence: TGTGCCAGCAACCGGGACAGGGCCTACGAGCAGTACTCC.

This clonotype has at least ten counts. The chain joins TRBV2 to TRBJ1-2; D is perhaps TRBD1 (6 bases). The CDR3 totals 13 residues. Trimming shortened V by 7 bases and J by 3 bases, and 12 bases separated the two germline ends. CDR1 is SNHLY and CDR2 is FYNNEI in the germline V gene. CDR3 nucleotides: TGTGCCAGCAAACAGGGTAGAGACTATGGCTACACCTTC. Translated, it gives CASKQGRDYGYTF.

This clonotype was seen ten or more times. The chain couples TRBV28 to TRBJ2-2; unclear D gene. CDR3 size: 13 residues. Between the trimmed V and J ends, which lost 5 bases and 7 bases, there was a span of 11 bases. Germline CDR1 is MDHEN and CDR2 is SYDVKM. The CDR3, as DNA: TGTGCCAGCAGTCCCGTTCCGCGCGGGGAGCTGTTTTTT. As protein: CASSPVPRGELFF.

This clonotype has ten or more counts. The chain has TRBV20-1 and TRBJ1-3; TRBD1 matches at 8 bases. CDR3 size: 15 residues. After removal of 5 bases from V and 0 bases from J, the junction contained 6 bases not matched to a gene. Germline assignment: CDR1 DFQATT and CDR2 SNEGSKA (reference sequence). In nucleotides, the CDR3 is TGCAGTGCTTACCCGGACAGGGCCTCTGGAAACACCATATATTTT. The encoded protein is CSAYPDRASGNTIYF.

This clonotype has ten or more counts. The gene calls are TRBV6-1 and TRBJ1-5; 9 nucleotides align to TRBD1. The CDR3 runs 15 residues. The V gene end was trimmed by 6 bases and the J gene end by 7 bases; junction bases not matched to a gene: 10. Germline-derived CDR1 and CDR2 are MNHNS and SASEGT. The CDR3 bases are TGTGCCAGCAGGCCTTCACAGGGGGCGGGACAGCCCCAGCATTTT. Its translation: CASRPSQGAGQPQHF.

This clonotype was detected many times. This chain uses TRBV28 with TRBJ2-4; tentatively, D is TRBD1 or TRBD2 (5 bases each). Trimming removed 4 bases from V and 6 bases from J, with 13 bases in between. The CDR3 extends over 14 amino acids. The germline gives CDR1 MDHEN, CDR2 SYDVKM. The chain's CDR3 is CASSSSGGGNIQYF. CDR3 DNA: TGTGCCAGCAGTTCCTCAGGTGGGGGAAACATTCAGTACTTC.

At least ten counts were recorded for this clonotype. The chain recombines TRBV13 with TRBJ2-7; no definite D call. V was cut by 2 bases and J by 5 bases, with 7 bases left in between. This CDR3 is built from 12 residues. The germline gives CDR1 PRHDT, CDR2 FYEKMQ (reference sequence). The CDR3 nucleotides read TGTGCCAGCAGCTTATACCGGGACGAGCAGTACTTC. Protein product: CASSLYRDEQYF.

This clonotype was counted at least ten times. The chain links TRBV20-1 to TRBJ1-2, with a tentative D call TRBD1 (6 bases). V dropped 0 bases and J dropped 4 bases, with 12 bases sitting between them. Germline V lookup: CDR1 DFQATT, CDR2 SNEGSKA (reference sequence). This CDR3 has 14 amino acids. The CDR3, as DNA: TGCAGTGCTAGAGAAGCCCAGACAGGCTATGGCTACACCTTC. Residues: CSAREAQTGYGYTF.

This clonotype was seen ten or more times. The chain links TRBV12-3 or TRBV12-4 to TRBJ2-2, with TRBD1 matching over 10 bases. The CDR3 length is 14 residues. V was pared by 5 bases and J by 6 bases, with 3 bases of the junction left unmatched. The CDR3, as DNA: TGTGCCAGCAGTCCCGGGACAGGGGCCGGGGAGCTGTTTTTT. This translates into CASSPGTGAGELFF.

This clonotype turned up a few times. The chain uses TRBV12-3 or TRBV12-4 and TRBJ1-3; no clear D. V was trimmed by 7 bases and J by 0 bases, leaving 4 bases between them. CDR3 length equals 12 residues. The CDR3 nucleotides are TGTGCCAGCACCTTCTCTGGAAACACCATATATTTT. Its protein product is CASTFSGNTIYF.

This clonotype was detected many times. The chain is built from TRBV18 and TRBJ2-7, with 9 bases matching TRBD1. The germline gives CDR1 KGHSH, CDR2 LQKENI. CDR3 size: 14 residues. Trimming took 2 bases from V and 4 from J; bases not matched to a gene: 3. In nucleotides, the CDR3 is TGTGCCAGCTCACCAGAGGACAGGGGATACGAGCAGTACTTC. It specifies CASSPEDRGYEQYF.

CDR3 protein: CSAVGTGVHEQYF. The CDR3 DNA is TGCAGTGCTGTAGGGACAGGGGTCCACGAGCAGTACTTC. This sequence joins TRBV20-1 and TRBJ2-7, with TRBD1 matching 10 bases. This CDR3 is built from 13 residues. With V trimmed by 5 bases and J by 5 bases, 6 bases remained unmatched. Germline V gene data show CDR1 as DFQATT and CDR2 as SNEGSKA (reference sequence).

V and J are TRBV6-2 or TRBV6-3 and TRBJ1-1; 8 bases fit TRBD1. The CDR3 length is 19 residues. The germline gives CDR1 MNHEY, CDR2 SVGEGT. Losses at the gene ends were 5 bases for V and 2 bases for J; bases not matched to a gene: 19. The CDR3: CASSRSGTGALGSNTEAFF. DNA of the CDR3: TGTGCCAGCAGTCGCTCCGGGACAGGTGCCCTAGGTTCCAACACTGAAGCTTTCTTT.

This clonotype was observed many times. The chain links TRBV2 to TRBJ2-5; TRBD2 matches 15 bases. The V and J ends lost 6 bases and 1 base, in that order; junction bases with no gene match: 3. Germline V gene lookup returns CDR1 SNHLY and CDR2 FYNNEI. The CDR3 sequence is 16 residues long. In DNA form, the CDR3 reads TGTGCCAGCAGGGGGACTAGCGGGGGGATCCAAGAGACCCAGTACTTC. This codes for CASRGTSGGIQETQYF.

This clonotype occurred many times. The rearrangement joins TRBV2 to TRBJ1-5; 7 bases align to TRBD1. Unmatched junction bases numbered 7, after V lost 7 bases and J lost 7 bases. Germline-derived CDR1 and CDR2 are SNHLY and FYNNEI. The CDR3 is made up of 13 amino acids. The CDR3 loop reads CASTTGVRQPQHF. The CDR3 DNA is TGTGCCAGCACCACAGGGGTTAGGCAGCCCCAGCATTTT.

This clonotype has at least ten counts. The chain has TRBV10-3 and TRBJ1-1; possibly TRBD1 for D (5 bases). The length of the CDR3 is 13 residues. V dropped 4 bases and J dropped 1 base, with 7 bases sitting between them. Germline loops: CDR1 ENHRY, CDR2 SYGVKD. This CDR3 is CAISVTENTEAFF. The DNA for the CDR3 is TGTGCCATCAGTGTGACAGAGAACACTGAAGCTTTCTTT.

V gene TRBV20-1 combines with J gene TRBJ2-5; D remains ambiguous. Trimming stripped 6 bases from V and 7 bases from J, with 12 bases between. The CDR3 length is 11 residues. CDR1 DFQATT and CDR2 SNEGSKA come from the germline V gene (reference sequence). In DNA, the CDR3 is TGCAGTGCCCCACGGCCGCTGACCCAGTACTTC. This sequence encodes CSAPRPLTQYF.

This clonotype appeared a single time. The genes are TRBV29-1 and TRBJ1-2; D call uncertain. The CDR3 totals 15 residues. V was clipped by 0 bases and J by 3 bases, with 14 bases between them. Per the germline V gene, CDR1 is SQVTM and CDR2 is ANQGSEA. Here the CDR3 DNA reads TGCAGCGTTGAAGATAGAGGGTCCCTCTACTATGGCTACACCTTC. It is translated as CSVEDRGSLYYGYTF.